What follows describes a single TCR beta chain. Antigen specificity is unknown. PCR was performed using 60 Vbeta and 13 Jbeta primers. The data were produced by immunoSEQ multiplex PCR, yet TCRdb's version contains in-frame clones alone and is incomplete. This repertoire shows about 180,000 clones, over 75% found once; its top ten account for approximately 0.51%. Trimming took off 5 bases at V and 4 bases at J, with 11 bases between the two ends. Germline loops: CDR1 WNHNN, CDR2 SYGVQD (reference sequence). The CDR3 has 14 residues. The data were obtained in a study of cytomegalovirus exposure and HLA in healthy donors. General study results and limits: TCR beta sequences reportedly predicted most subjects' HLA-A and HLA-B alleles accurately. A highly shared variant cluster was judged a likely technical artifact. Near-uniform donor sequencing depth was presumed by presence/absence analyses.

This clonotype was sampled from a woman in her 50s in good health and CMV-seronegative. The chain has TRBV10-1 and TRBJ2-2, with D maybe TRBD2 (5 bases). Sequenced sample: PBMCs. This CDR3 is CASSPDLSTGELFF. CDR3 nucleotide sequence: TGCGCCAGCAGTCCGGACTTATCCACCGGGGAGCTGTTTTTT.